These T cell receptor beta chains were read from a single sample in a study of beta chain features in type 1 diabetes. Some clones are missing from TCRdb's copy, which holds only in-frame ones; the method was immunoSEQ multiplex PCR. The table lists some 250,000 clones, approximately 10% of them singletons, with approximately 0.015% in the top ten. What was sequenced was naive CD4+ T cells from blood. Source of these receptors: a man younger than 40 with type 1 diabetes. Each CDR3 is given with its conserved first and last residue. D genes are given only for firm matches. For some rows the clone size is stated as once, few or many, or as a class when expanded; others skip it.

clone size: few; J gene: TRBJ2-5; D gene: .; V gene: TRBV28; CDR3 protein: CASSPSALSETQYF; CDR3 DNA: TGTGCCAGCAGTCCTAGCGCTCTGTCAGAGACCCAGTACTTC
clone size: few; J gene: TRBJ2-1; D gene: .; V gene: TRBV7-2; CDR3 protein: CASSLSQSLNEQFF; CDR3 DNA: TGTGCCAGCAGCTTATCTCAGTCTCTCAATGAGCAGTTCTTC
clone size: .; J gene: TRBJ2-1; D gene: TRBD2; V gene: TRBV5-4; CDR3 protein: CASSSGGGYNEQFF; CDR3 DNA: TGTGCCAGCAGCTCGGGGGGGGGTTACAATGAGCAGTTCTTC
clone size: few; J gene: TRBJ2-1; D gene: TRBD2; V gene: TRBV5-1; CDR3 protein: CASSLAAGGGALDEQFF; CDR3 DNA: TGCGCCAGCAGCTTGGCCGCGGGCGGGGGGGCTTTAGATGAGCAGTTCTTC
clone size: .; J gene: TRBJ1-2; D gene: TRBD1; V gene: TRBV7-2; CDR3 protein: CASSLVDRGLSGYTF; CDR3 DNA: TGTGCCAGCAGCTTAGTGGACAGGGGGTTGAGTGGCTACACCTTC
clone size: .; J gene: TRBJ2-3; D gene: TRBD2; V gene: TRBV6-6; CDR3 protein: CASGGRTSGPTDTQYF; CDR3 DNA: TGTGCCAGCGGGGGAAGGACTAGCGGTCCCACAGATACGCAGTATTTT
clone size: .; J gene: TRBJ1-1; D gene: .; V gene: TRBV7-2; CDR3 protein: CASSTDIFAEAFF; CDR3 DNA: TGTGCCAGCAGCACCGACATTTTCGCTGAAGCTTTCTTT
clone size: .; J gene: TRBJ1-2; D gene: TRBD1; V gene: TRBV4-1; CDR3 protein: CASKGTGNYGYTF; CDR3 DNA: TGCGCCAGCAAGGGGACAGGAAACTATGGCTACACCTTC
clone size: few; J gene: TRBJ2-6; D gene: .; V gene: TRBV18; CDR3 protein: CASSDLRAGANVLTF; CDR3 DNA: TGTGCCAGCTCGGACCTCAGGGCTGGGGCCAACGTCCTGACTTTC
clone size: few; J gene: TRBJ1-4; D gene: TRBD1; V gene: TRBV9; CDR3 protein: CASSVGQGAEKLFF; CDR3 DNA: TGTGCCAGCAGCGTAGGGCAGGGGGCTGAAAAACTGTTTTTT
clone size: .; J gene: TRBJ1-1; D gene: TRBD1; V gene: TRBV29-1; CDR3 protein: CSAGGGTGVTEAFF; CDR3 DNA: TGCAGCGCCGGAGGAGGGACAGGAGTCACTGAAGCTTTCTTT
clone size: .; J gene: TRBJ1-1; D gene: .; V gene: TRBV25-1; CDR3 protein: CASSEGGLGRQNTEAFF; CDR3 DNA: TGTGCCAGCAGTGAAGGAGGGCTTGGACGGCAGAACACTGAAGCTTTCTTT
clone size: .; J gene: TRBJ2-6; D gene: .; V gene: TRBV12-5; CDR3 protein: CASGLLWGLSGANVLTF; CDR3 DNA: TGTGCTAGTGGTCTACTCTGGGGCCTCTCTGGGGCCAACGTCCTGACTTTC
clone size: .; J gene: TRBJ1-1; D gene: TRBD1; V gene: TRBV5-4; CDR3 protein: CASSAADRVNTEAFF; CDR3 DNA: TGTGCCAGCAGCGCTGCGGACAGGGTGAACACTGAAGCTTTCTTT
clone size: few; J gene: TRBJ2-1; D gene: .; V gene: TRBV5-1; CDR3 protein: CASSLGRDNWRNEQFF; CDR3 DNA: TGCGCCAGCAGCTTGGGTAGGGACAACTGGCGGAATGAGCAGTTCTTC
clone size: .; J gene: TRBJ1-1; D gene: TRBD1; V gene: TRBV2; CDR3 protein: CASSSQDRDTEAFF; CDR3 DNA: TGTGCCAGCAGTTCCCAAGACAGGGACACTGAAGCTTTCTTT
clone size: .; J gene: TRBJ2-3; D gene: .; V gene: TRBV27; CDR3 protein: CASSSTDTQYF; CDR3 DNA: TGTGCCAGCAGTTCGACAGATACGCAGTATTTT
clone size: .; J gene: TRBJ1-5; D gene: TRBD1; V gene: TRBV19; CDR3 protein: CASSREQGNSQPQHF; CDR3 DNA: TGTGCCAGTAGTAGAGAACAGGGGAATAGTCAGCCCCAGCATTTT
clone size: .; J gene: TRBJ1-3; D gene: .; V gene: TRBV5-1; CDR3 protein: CASSSSPGVRGNTIYF; CDR3 DNA: TGCGCCAGCAGCTCATCTCCGGGAGTACGCGGAAACACCATATATTTT
clone size: .; J gene: TRBJ2-7; D gene: TRBD2; V gene: TRBV7-9; CDR3 protein: CASMRGGLYEQYF; CDR3 DNA: TGTGCCAGCATGCGGGGGGGACTCTACGAGCAGTACTTC
clone size: .; J gene: TRBJ2-4; D gene: .; V gene: TRBV2; CDR3 protein: CASSETGQGKRAKNIQYF; CDR3 DNA: TGTGCCAGCAGTGAAACGGGTCAGGGGAAGAGAGCCAAAAACATTCAGTACTTC
clone size: few; J gene: TRBJ2-3; D gene: TRBD2; V gene: TRBV9; CDR3 protein: CASSPGTSGGAVDTQYF; CDR3 DNA: TGTGCCAGCAGCCCCGGGACTAGCGGGGGGGCGGTAGATACGCAGTATTTT
clone size: .; J gene: TRBJ2-5; D gene: .; V gene: TRBV28; CDR3 protein: CASRSQETQYF; CDR3 DNA: TGTGCCAGCAGATCGCAAGAGACCCAGTACTTC
clone size: .; J gene: TRBJ1-4; D gene: .; V gene: TRBV5-1; CDR3 protein: CASSWNGNANEKLFF; CDR3 DNA: TGCGCCAGCAGCTGGAACGGGAACGCGAATGAAAAACTGTTTTTT
clone size: .; J gene: TRBJ2-7; D gene: .; V gene: TRBV7-2; CDR3 protein: CASSLEQGSYEQYF; CDR3 DNA: TGTGCCAGCAGCTTAGAACAGGGATCGTACGAGCAGTACTTC
clone size: few; J gene: TRBJ1-5; D gene: TRBD1; V gene: TRBV6-5; CDR3 protein: CASSSQGVHQPQHF; CDR3 DNA: TGTGCCAGCAGTTCACAGGGGGTGCATCAGCCCCAGCATTTT
clone size: .; J gene: TRBJ2-3; D gene: .; V gene: TRBV2; CDR3 protein: CASRSLLNTDTQYF; CDR3 DNA: TGTGCCAGCAGAAGTCTCCTAAACACAGATACGCAGTATTTT
clone size: few; J gene: TRBJ2-5; D gene: .; V gene: TRBV5-1; CDR3 protein: CASSLSRGQETQYF; CDR3 DNA: TGCGCCAGCAGCTTGTCCAGGGGCCAAGAGACCCAGTACTTC
clone size: few; J gene: TRBJ2-7; D gene: .; V gene: TRBV7-3; CDR3 protein: CASGMSRNEQYF; CDR3 DNA: TGTGCCAGCGGCATGTCGAGGAACGAGCAGTACTTC
clone size: few; J gene: TRBJ2-5; D gene: TRBD1; V gene: TRBV5-1; CDR3 protein: CASSPGQGAVAETQYF; CDR3 DNA: TGCGCCAGCAGCCCGGGACAGGGGGCGGTTGCGGAGACCCAGTACTTC
clone size: .; J gene: TRBJ2-3; D gene: .; V gene: TRBV30; CDR3 protein: CAWTSADTQYF; CDR3 DNA: TGTGCCTGGACGTCGGCAGATACGCAGTATTTT
clone size: .; J gene: TRBJ2-5; D gene: .; V gene: TRBV5-1; CDR3 protein: CASSLDPGTTSGAQYF; CDR3 DNA: TGCGCCAGCAGCTTAGACCCTGGGACAACCTCCGGGGCCCAGTACTTC
clone size: few; J gene: TRBJ1-1; D gene: .; V gene: TRBV7-2; CDR3 protein: CASSRGLEAFF; CDR3 DNA: TGTGCCAGCAGCCGAGGACTTGAAGCTTTCTTT
clone size: .; J gene: TRBJ2-5; D gene: TRBD2; V gene: TRBV7-2; CDR3 protein: CASSLGFSGGGETQYF; CDR3 DNA: TGTGCCAGCAGCTTAGGGTTTAGCGGGGGAGGGGAGACCCAGTACTTC
clone size: .; J gene: TRBJ1-5; D gene: .; V gene: TRBV19; CDR3 protein: CASSMAGKEQPQHF; CDR3 DNA: TGTGCCAGTAGTATGGCCGGGAAGGAGCAGCCCCAGCATTTT
clone size: few; J gene: TRBJ1-2; D gene: .; V gene: TRBV29-1; CDR3 protein: CSVETVQGGYTF; CDR3 DNA: TGCAGCGTTGAAACGGTGCAGGGAGGCTACACCTTC
clone size: few; J gene: TRBJ2-5; D gene: .; V gene: TRBV11-2; CDR3 protein: CASSSWGLEETQYF; CDR3 DNA: TGTGCCAGCAGCTCATGGGGACTTGAAGAGACCCAGTACTTC
clone size: .; J gene: TRBJ2-1; D gene: TRBD2; V gene: TRBV9; CDR3 protein: CASSLAGYYNEQFF; CDR3 DNA: TGTGCCAGCAGCCTAGCGGGGTATTACAATGAGCAGTTCTTC
clone size: .; J gene: TRBJ2-3; D gene: TRBD2; V gene: TRBV6-1; CDR3 protein: CASSDLQRGGLTDTQYF; CDR3 DNA: TGTGCCAGCAGTGACCTCCAGCGGGGGGGCCTCACAGATACGCAGTATTTT